This TCR beta chain was documented in a study of blood T cells in healthy people across ages (dated by TCRdb to 2013 to 2016). With regard to the full study: In model experiments, template switching captured roughly one uniquely barcoded TCR beta cDNA molecule for every two T cells. The study measured age-related changes in TCR beta repertoire diversity using deep sequencing normalized with unique cDNA molecular identifiers. The donors were split into four age groups: young (average 16 years), middle-aged (around 37), aged (more than 60) and long-lived (about 82). To avoid experimental bias, donors of different ages were spread randomly across the sequencing lanes. Two additional independent replicas of 1 million unique cDNA reads from the same blood draw were analyzed for two donors (one aged 18 to 30 and one aged 80 or older). Broader findings and caveats from the paper: Estimates of total diversity based on one million sequenced T cells were regarded as lower bounds and as underestimates. The CMV infection status of donors was not known, potentially confounding age-related changes in expanded clonotypes. Bulk unsorted PBMC profiling prevented conclusive comparison of naive and antigen-experienced compartments. There was a strong correlation between observed TCR beta diversity and the percentage of naive T cells measured by flow cytometry. As age increased, observed TCR beta diversity per million T cells dropped in a roughly linear way, and a significant reduction was already evident by age roughly 36. The long-lived group showed more naive CD4+ T cells, fewer expanded clones and increased TCR diversity than the aged group, suggesting age selection.

Donors were 35 to 40 systemically healthy Caucasian individuals from Russia aged roughly 6 to 90 years. Ten milliliters of peripheral blood were drawn from each donor into EDTA-treated Vacutainer tubes. Ficoll-Paque density-gradient centrifugation was used to isolate PBMCs, with at least 6.5 million per sample. Trizol reagent was used to extract total RNA from the PBMCs, yielding at least 6 micrograms per sample. Naive CD45RAhigh/CD27high T cell percentages were measured by flow cytometry on a PBMC aliquot from every donor. Receptors were amplified or captured by 5' RACE. Sequencing was carried out with an Illumina HiSeq 2500. A second PCR of roughly 7 to 11 cycles was performed with a sample-barcoded 5' primer and a J-beta primer mix. Each TCR beta cDNA molecule received a unique molecular identifier from a template-switch 5' adaptor carrying 12 random nucleotides. Each sample yielded at least 2.5 million CDR3-containing paired-end reads. The Mint cDNA synthesis kit, primed by a TRBC-specific oligonucleotide, was used to synthesize first-strand cDNA from all RNA. Following uracil-DNA glycosylase treatment, a first 18-cycle PCR with universal primers M1SS and BC2_uni_R was performed on all cDNA. The source study handled its data this way. Normalization of each sample was performed by random selection of 1 million high-quality reads, each carrying a distinct molecular identifier. Reads sharing molecular identifiers were discarded rather than binned into consensus sequences. CDR3 identification, clonotype clustering and error correction used MiTCR with a Q25 quality threshold and the strictest error-elimination algorithm. A nonparametric unseen species model with Euler transformation was used to estimate lower-bound total TCR beta diversity. TCRdb cleaned the public reads at Q25 with fastp, built clones with MiXCR and kept in-frame beta chains. Rows matching on CDR3 protein sequence are summarized as one entry with the most common DNA and genes. The V and J calls shown here were made by TCRdb, not taken from the authors' results. The sample yields about 780,000 distinct CDR3 sequences; approximately 65% were counted once. The ten largest clones capture around 30% of the sample.

Relative to germline, V is 4 bases shorter and J is 7 bases shorter, with 10 bases between their ends. Per the germline V gene (reference sequence), DFQATT is the CDR1 and SNEGSKA is the CDR2. The CDR3 holds 12 amino acids from the cysteine to the phenylalanine. Of all the DNA, just the CDR3 is kept, 36 bases in frame from base 1. Of note for this clonotype: The antigen this receptor binds is unknown. One base away there is no much larger clone; base qualities are not given.

The sequenced sample consisted of blood. The chain employs TRBV20-1 and TRBJ1-4, with no confident D gene call. The clonotype was recovered from a man aged 25 to 45 in good health. The DNA sequence follows: TGCAGTGCTACCCTCTTAGGTGAAAAACTGTTTTTT. This encodes CSATLLGEKLFF.